These 5 T cell receptor beta chains originate from one sample sequenced in a study of beta chain features in type 1 diabetes. Reverse transcribing all isolated RNA meant expressed TCRB transcripts were sequenced. The repertoire was sequenced with immunoSEQ multiplex PCR; TCRdb's copy has only in-frame clones and lacks some. The table shows about 330,000 clones, with approximately 10% occurring only once. Sequencing was performed on naive CD4+ T cells from blood. Receptors originate from a woman younger than 45 in good health.

The rearrangement joins TRBV7-2 to TRBJ2-3; D gene unclear. Germline lookup yields CDR1 SGHTA and CDR2 FQGNSA. The CDR3 is made up of 15 amino acids. V lost 5 bases to trimming and J lost 1 base, with 13 bases between them. The CDR3 loop reads CASSTSAERTDTQYF. The CDR3, as DNA: TGTGCCAGCAGCACCAGTGCCGAACGCACAGATACGCAGTATTTT.

This clone was picked up a small number of times. V is TRBV23-1 and J is TRBJ2-5; TRBD2 agrees at 11 bases. TRBV23-1 is an ORF; its function is uncertain. The V gene end was trimmed by 0 bases and the J gene end by 5 bases; junction bases not matched to a gene: 8. This CDR3 region has 17 residues. CDR3 DNA: TGCGCCAGCAGTCAATCGGATCTAGCGGGAGGTCTGGAGACCCAGTACTTC. Its translation: CASSQSDLAGGLETQYF.

This clone was counted a few times. The rearrangement uses TRBV7-2 and TRBJ2-7; 10 positions agree with TRBD2. The J segment lost 6 bases and the V segment lost 1 base, leaving 6 bases of the junction unmatched. Germline CDR1 SGHTA, CDR2 FQGNSA. This CDR3 has 15 amino acids. The CDR3 loop reads CASSLERGGRGEQYF. The CDR3 DNA reads as TGTGCCAGCAGCTTAGAGCGGGGGGGGCGCGGCGAGCAGTACTTC.

This clone occurred a few times. The CDR3 loop is CASSYRETQYF. The CDR3 DNA reads as TGTGCCAGCAGCTACCGGGAGACCCAGTACTTC. The rearrangement links TRBV6-6 to TRBJ2-5; D unclear. With 6 bases removed from V and 5 bases from J, the gap between germline ends came to 7 bases. CDR3 length: 11 residues. From germline, CDR1 is MNHNY and CDR2 SVGAGI (reference sequence).

This clone was observed a handful of times. The chain uses TRBV9 and TRBJ2-3; possibly TRBD1 for D (6 bases). This CDR3 contains 16 residues. CDR1 and CDR2 from the germline V gene are SGDLS and YYNGEE. Trimming left V 4 bases short and J 3 bases short, with 18 bases between. CDR3 region: CASSTTGTRRTDTQYF. The CDR3 DNA reads as TGTGCCAGCAGCACCACCGGGACACGACGTACAGATACGCAGTATTTT.